Given below is one T cell receptor (beta chain) in context. Its antigen is unidentified. Only in-frame clones appear in the TCRdb table, and some are missing; sequencing was by immunoSEQ multiplex PCR. The table shows 48,000 or so clones, with around 90% occurring only once. This sample was taken from a study of OX40 agonist ivuxolimab in advanced cancers. Study-level information: The study enrolled dose-escalation patients with hepatocellular carcinoma, melanoma, renal cell or head and neck cancer.

Regarding the study as a whole: The study observed clonal expansion of CD4+ and CD8+ blood T cells by week 6 at 0.1 to 3.0 mg/kg.

The CDR3 has 16 amino acids. Germline lookup yields CDR1 SGHTA and CDR2 FQGNSA. With 5 bases removed from V and 7 bases from J, the gap between germline ends came to 18 bases. The source of this sequence is an adult with an advanced solid tumor such as melanoma, head and neck, liver or kidney cancer. This chain links TRBV7-2 with TRBJ1-6; D might be TRBD1 (6 bases). The sequencing used CD4+ or CD8+ T cells sorted from blood, collected in a trial of the OX40 agonist ivuxolimab. The CDR3 spells CASSLEMVGGNSPLHF. The CDR3 coding sequence is TGTGCCAGCAGCCTGGAAATGGTAGGGGGGAATTCACCCCTCCACTTT.